Below, 10 T cell receptor beta chains from the same sample are listed, as sequenced in a study of regulatory T cells in long-lasting Graves disease. For TCR beta, libraries came from iRepertoire HTBI primers and Arm-PCR of CDR3 regions. TCRdb processed the multiplex PCR reads anew with MiXCR; each CDR3 protein has one entry. The table records more than 350,000 distinct CDR3 sequences, around 20% of them present only once. Time point noted: persistent/refractory GD, antithyroid drugs over 5 years with positive TRAb. From PBMCs, RNA was extracted and then used to make the TCR library. This material consisted of peripheral blood mononuclear cells (PBMCs), taken when the disease was refractory, from a patient treated with antithyroid drugs. Receptors originate from a female donor with Graves disease.

This chain joins TRBV27 and TRBJ1-1; TRBD1 might be the D (6 bases). Per the germline V gene, CDR1 is MNHEY and CDR2 is SMNVEV (reference sequence). V was pared by 3 bases and J by 3 bases, with 11 bases between. The CDR3 is 14 amino acids. In DNA form, the CDR3 reads TGTGCCAGCAGTTTGGGAGGGGGGGACACTGAAGCTTTCTTT. Its protein product is CASSLGGGDTEAFF.

This clonotype appeared many times. V gene TRBV28 combines with J gene TRBJ2-7; tentatively, D is TRBD2 (6 bases). V lost 5 bases to trimming and J lost 3 bases, with 23 bases between them. The CDR3 is made up of 17 amino acids. Germline assignment: CDR1 MDHEN and CDR2 SYDVKM. The CDR3 DNA follows: TGTGCCAGCAGTCACTCCCTACTAGCTTTTAAACACTACGAGCAGTACTTC. Protein product: CASSHSLLAFKHYEQYF.

This clonotype appeared many times. The genes are TRBV28 and TRBJ2-7; the match to TRBD2 covers 7 bases. The CDR3 runs to 13 residues. Germline assignment: CDR1 MDHEN and CDR2 SYDVKM. The V segment lost 4 bases and the J segment 9 bases; nucleotides outside the gene matches: 9. CDR3 coding DNA: TGTGCCAGCAGTTATGGGGCGGGAGACGGGCAGTACTTC. Translated, it gives CASSYGAGDGQYF.

Many counts were recorded for this clonotype. This chain uses TRBV29-1 with TRBJ1-4; 9 bases agree with TRBD1. The CDR3 is 14 residues long. Losses at the gene ends were 5 bases for V and 7 bases for J; bases not matched to a gene: 8. From germline, CDR1 is SQVTM and CDR2 ANQGSEA. The CDR3 bases are TGCAGCGTTCTATCCGGGACAGGGTTTGAAAAACTGTTTTTT. It specifies CSVLSGTGFEKLFF. Full variable domain (rest looked up from reference TRBV29-1 and TRBJ1-4): SAVISQKPSRDICQRGTSLTIQCQVDSQVTMMFWYRQQPGQSLTLIATANQGSEATYESGFVIDKFPISRPNLTFSTLTVSNMSPEDSSIYLCSVLSGTGFEKLFFGSGTQLSVL.

For this clonotype: A much larger clone differs from this one at a single base, so this may be a read error. The gene calls are TRBV7-9 and TRBJ2-2; TRBD2 is a possible D gene (6 bases). The CDR3 length is 16 residues. Per germline, CDR1 SEHNR and CDR2 FQNEAQ (reference sequence). Trimming shortened V by 5 bases and J by 4 bases, and 17 bases separated the two germline ends. In DNA, the CDR3 is TGTGCCAGCAGCAGAGGACGGGAGACTAGCACCGGGGAGCTGTTTTTT. Amino acid sequence: CASSRGRETSTGELFF.

CDR3 sequence: CATSDFSGFGTDTQYF. The CDR3 coding sequence is TGTGCCACCAGTGATTTTTCGGGGTTCGGAACAGATACGCAGTATTTT. The chain is built from TRBV24-1 and TRBJ2-3; maybe TRBD2 (5 bases). Germline V CDR1 and CDR2: KGHDR, SFDVKD. The CDR3 loop spans 16 amino acids. Trimming cost V 1 base and J 3 bases, with 13 bases left between them.

The chain uses TRBV29-1 and TRBJ2-7; D is unresolved. The length of the CDR3 is 12 residues. The germline V gene has CDR1 SQVTM and CDR2 ANQGSEA. The V and J ends lost 4 bases and 3 bases respectively, with 10 bases between them. In nucleotides, the CDR3 is TGCAGCGTTGTGAGCCGAGACTACGAGCAGTACTTC. It encodes CSVVSRDYEQYF.

The CDR3 protein is CASSPDHLPRDTQYF. CDR3 bases: TGTGCCAGCAGCCCCGACCATCTCCCGCGGGATACGCAGTATTTT. The genes are TRBV7-9 and TRBJ2-3; D unclear. V was trimmed by 5 bases and J by 6 bases, leaving 18 bases between them. Germline V CDR1 and CDR2: SEHNR, FQNEAQ (reference sequence). CDR3 length: 15 residues.

This clonotype was found a few times. This chain uses TRBV20-1 with TRBJ1-5; possibly TRBD1 for D (6 bases). Per germline, CDR1 DFQATT and CDR2 SNEGSKA (reference sequence). The CDR3 extends over 15 amino acids. V was clipped by 3 bases and J by 1 base, with 13 bases between them. The CDR3 sequence: CSASLPGASNQPQHF. The CDR3 DNA is TGCAGTGCTAGTTTGCCAGGGGCGAGCAATCAGCCCCAGCATTTT.

At least ten counts were recorded for this clonotype. The CDR3 region is CASSPPTPNYGYTF. The CDR3 coding sequence is TGTGCCAGCAGTCCCCCTACCCCCAACTATGGCTACACCTTC. The chain is built from TRBV28 and TRBJ1-2; no clear D gene. Germline V gene lookup returns CDR1 MDHEN and CDR2 SYDVKM. The CDR3 loop spans 14 amino acids. V was clipped by 5 bases and J by 2 bases, with 12 bases between them.